What follows are 9 T cell receptor beta chains derived from one specimen sequenced in a study of human thymus T cells. Profiled with immunoSEQ multiplex PCR; TCRdb holds only in-frame clones, not every one. The sample includes 35,000 to 55,000 clones, about 94% of them seen just once. What was sequenced was blood. These receptors all stem from a boy under two years old with a congenital heart defect but otherwise immunologically healthy.

This chain connects TRBV7-6 to TRBJ2-2; the D gene could be TRBD1 or TRBD2 (5 bases each). V was shortened by 4 bases and J by 5 bases, with 17 bases between the two germline ends. The CDR3 has 16 amino acids. Germline V gene data show CDR1 as SGHVS and CDR2 as FNYEAQ. CDR3 residues: CASSSKWDGHTGELFF. CDR3 sequence (DNA): TGTGCCAGCAGCTCGAAATGGGACGGGCATACCGGGGAGCTGTTTTTT.

The chain has TRBV11-2 and TRBJ2-5, with D possibly TRBD2 on 5 matching bases. The CDR3 consists of 12 residues. Trimming shortened V by 3 bases and J by 4 bases, and 6 bases separated the two germline ends. The germline V gene encodes CDR1 SGHAT and CDR2 FQNNGV. CDR3 DNA: TGTGCCAGCAGCTTCCGGGGAGAGACCCAGTACTTC. Translated: CASSFRGETQYF.

This chain links TRBV5-1 with TRBJ1-1; D uncertain. Trimming shortened V by 0 bases and J by 1 base, and 4 bases separated the two germline ends. The CDR3 has 13 residues. Germline CDR1 SGHRS, CDR2 YFSETQ. The CDR3 protein is CASSLEGNTEAFF. The CDR3 DNA reads as TGCGCCAGCAGCTTGGAAGGGAACACTGAAGCTTTCTTT.

The gene calls are TRBV4-1 and TRBJ2-1; 10 bases line up with TRBD2. After removal of 4 bases from V and 7 bases from J, the junction contained 4 bases not matched to a gene. The CDR3 runs 14 residues. Germline-derived CDR1 and CDR2 are MGHRA and YSYEKL. The CDR3 DNA follows: TGCGCCAGCAGCCGCCGTAGCGGGGGGAATGAGCAGTTCTTC. Residues: CASSRRSGGNEQFF.

The chain combines TRBV7-2 with TRBJ2-6; a possible D gene is TRBD2 (6 bases). V was pared by 0 bases and J by 2 bases, with 8 bases between. Germline CDR1 SGHTA, CDR2 FQGNSA. This CDR3 comprises 16 residues. Here the CDR3 DNA reads TGTGCCAGCAGCTTAGCACTAGCTCCTGGGGCCAACGTCCTGACTTTC. This sequence encodes CASSLALAPGANVLTF. Together with reference TRBV7-2 and TRBJ2-6, the CDR3 gives the full variable domain: GAGVSQSPSNKVTEKGKDVELRCDPISGHTALYWYRQSLGQGLEFLIYFQGNSAPDKSGLPSDRFSAERTGGSVSTLTIQRTQQEDSAVYLCASSLALAPGANVLTFGAGSRLTVL.

This chain uses TRBV25-1 with TRBJ1-1; D call uncertain. V dropped 1 base and J dropped 7 bases, with 13 bases sitting between them. The CDR3 runs 14 residues. Germline V CDR1 and CDR2: MGHDK, SYGVNS. The CDR3 sequence is CASSELGGKVEAFF. CDR3 in DNA: TGTGCCAGCAGTGAATTAGGAGGGAAGGTTGAAGCTTTCTTT.

The chain couples TRBV4-1 to TRBJ2-5; tentatively, D is TRBD2 (6 bases). In germline, CDR1 is MGHRA, CDR2 YSYEKL. The CDR3 is 16 residues long. V lost 0 bases to trimming and J lost 3 bases, with 14 bases between them. In DNA form, the CDR3 reads TGCGCCAGCAGCCAAGAGGGTCTAGCGCTAAAAGAGACCCAGTACTTC. It yields the protein CASSQEGLALKETQYF.

This sequence joins TRBV9 and TRBJ2-1; 11 nucleotides match TRBD2. The J segment lost 4 bases and the V segment lost 0 bases, leaving 3 bases of the junction unmatched. The CDR3 is made up of 16 amino acids. In germline, CDR1 is SGDLS, CDR2 YYNGEE. This chain's CDR3 is CASSVGGLAVYNEQFF. In DNA form, the CDR3 reads TGTGCCAGCAGCGTAGGGGGACTAGCGGTTTACAATGAGCAGTTCTTC.

This clone occurred once. The V gene is TRBV9, the J gene TRBJ1-2; 8 bases are shared with TRBD1. CDR1 is SGDLS and CDR2 is YYNGEE in the germline V gene. V lost 4 bases, J lost 3 bases, and 8 bases stayed unmatched. This CDR3 is 15 amino acids long. The CDR3 sequence is CASSPRTGKHYGYTF. The CDR3 DNA is TGTGCCAGCAGCCCCCGGACAGGGAAACACTATGGCTACACCTTC.